The 3 T cell receptor beta chains reported below all come from one sample, sequenced in a study of vaccination and CD4 T cells after COVID-19. As to treatment: roughly 10-day PBMC culture with coronavirus spike peptide pools or control peptides (ViraFEST assay). Cultured CD4+ T-cell DNA underwent Oncomine TCR Beta short-read sequencing. TCRdb re-analysed the PCR reads in MiXCR, keeping a single row per CDR3 protein. The top ten hold roughly 13% of the sample, which has roughly 18,000 distinct CDR3 sequences, about 41% seen once. These receptors have no identified antigens. Sequenced material: CD4+ T cells from blood, cultured in vitro. The source is a human donor who had recovered from COVID-19.

This chain connects TRBV7-2 to TRBJ2-5, with 13 bases identical to TRBD2. This CDR3 has 21 amino acids. After removal of 1 base from V and 5 bases from J, the junction contained 19 bases not matched to a gene. Germline V gene data show CDR1 as SGHTA and CDR2 as FQGNSA. In DNA form, the CDR3 reads TGTGCCAGCAGCTTAGGGGGCCCCGGACTAACTAGCGGGAGGGCCTTGGAGACCCAGTACTTC. This encodes CASSLGGPGLTSGRALETQYF.

V is TRBV7-2 and J is TRBJ2-3; 10 bases line up with TRBD2. J lost 0 bases, V lost 4 bases, and 4 bases had no gene match. In germline, CDR1 is SGHTA, CDR2 FQGNSA. The CDR3 has 16 amino acids. The CDR3 DNA reads as TGTGCCAGCAGCTGGATAGCGGGAGGTAGCACAGATACGCAGTATTTT. Amino acid sequence: CASSWIAGGSTDTQYF.

V is TRBV6-5 and J is TRBJ1-6, with D tentatively TRBD1 (6 bases). CDR3 size: 15 residues. Trimming cost V 2 bases and J 7 bases, with 12 bases left between them. Germline CDR1 reads MNHEY; CDR2 reads SVGAGI. In DNA, the CDR3 is TGTGCCAGCAGTTACCAACAGGGTCCCAATTCACCCCTCCACTTT. It encodes CASSYQQGPNSPLHF.